This record concerns one T cell receptor (beta chain) sequence. Its target is unknown. Sequenced by immunoSEQ multiplex PCR; TCRdb stores in-frame clones only, minus some. Among about 2.4 million clones listed, 80% to 95% were seen once. The sample comes from a study of shared clonotypes between healthy human individuals. Study results and caveats: The donor pool, a small one, limited the genetic and exposure-history diversity represented.

This CDR3 region has 14 residues. The V gene's germline CDR1 is SGHDN and CDR2 FVKESK. Trimming removed 3 bases at V and 6 bases at J, with 12 bases between. The sequenced sample consisted of naive CD4+ T cells from PBMCs. Subset indicated: CD45RA+ positively selected. The V and J genes are TRBV14 and TRBJ2-4; tentative D call: TRBD2 (6 bases). The receptor comes from a man between 18 and 35 years old in good health. Some clones in this sample may be carry-over from other donors' samples. Here the CDR3 DNA reads TGTGCCAGCAGCCATGATCCGGGAGTAAACATTCAGTACTTC. Translating gives CASSHDPGVNIQYF.